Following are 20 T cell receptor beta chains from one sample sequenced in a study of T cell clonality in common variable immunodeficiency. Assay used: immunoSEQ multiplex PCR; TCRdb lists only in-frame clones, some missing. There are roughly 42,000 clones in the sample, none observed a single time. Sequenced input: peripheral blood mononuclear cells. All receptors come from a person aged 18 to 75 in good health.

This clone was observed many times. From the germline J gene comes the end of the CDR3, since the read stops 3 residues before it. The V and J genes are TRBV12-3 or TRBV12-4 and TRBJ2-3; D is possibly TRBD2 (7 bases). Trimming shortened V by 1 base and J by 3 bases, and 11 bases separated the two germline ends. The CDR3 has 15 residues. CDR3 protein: CASSLDGGATDTQYF. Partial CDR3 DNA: TGTGCCAGCAGTTTAGATGGGGGGGCAACAGATACG.

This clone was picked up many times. The covered CDR3 bases are TGTGCCAGCAGTTCCGGGACAGGGGGCTTCGAG. Its protein product is CASSSGTGGFE. The CDR3 in full is CASSSGTGGFEQYF. The chain carries TRBV28 and TRBJ2-7, with 12 bases fitting TRBD1. The CDR3 extends 3 residues past the end of the read, so its final part is completed from the germline J gene. The CDR3 runs 14 residues. With 4 bases clipped from V and 6 bases from J, the junction kept 4 bases outside the gene matches. The germline V gene has CDR1 MDHEN and CDR2 SYDVKM.

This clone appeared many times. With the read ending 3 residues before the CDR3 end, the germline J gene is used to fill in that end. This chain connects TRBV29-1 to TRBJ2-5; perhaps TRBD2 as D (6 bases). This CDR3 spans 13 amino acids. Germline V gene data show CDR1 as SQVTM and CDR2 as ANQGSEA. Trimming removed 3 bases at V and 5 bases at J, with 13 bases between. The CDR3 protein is CSVEGGMGETQYF. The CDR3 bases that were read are TGCAGCGTTGAGGGCGGGATGGGTGAGACC.

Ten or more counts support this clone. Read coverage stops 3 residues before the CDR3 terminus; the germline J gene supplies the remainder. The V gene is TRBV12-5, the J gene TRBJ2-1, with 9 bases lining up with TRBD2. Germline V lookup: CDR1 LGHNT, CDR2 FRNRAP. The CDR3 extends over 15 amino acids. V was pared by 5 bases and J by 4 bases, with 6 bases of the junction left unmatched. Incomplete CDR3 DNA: TGTGCTAGTGGTCCCAGACTAGCGGAGTACAATGAG. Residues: CASGPRLAEYNE. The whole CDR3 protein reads CASGPRLAEYNEQFF.

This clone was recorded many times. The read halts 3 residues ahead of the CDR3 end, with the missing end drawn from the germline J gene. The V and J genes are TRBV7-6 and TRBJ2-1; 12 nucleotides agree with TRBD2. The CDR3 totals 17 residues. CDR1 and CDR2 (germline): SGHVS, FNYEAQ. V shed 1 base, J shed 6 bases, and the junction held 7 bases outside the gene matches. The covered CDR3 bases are TGTGCCAGCAGCTTAGATTACCCTAGCGGGAGGGGCAATGAG. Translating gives CASSLDYPSGRGNE. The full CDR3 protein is CASSLDYPSGRGNEQFF.

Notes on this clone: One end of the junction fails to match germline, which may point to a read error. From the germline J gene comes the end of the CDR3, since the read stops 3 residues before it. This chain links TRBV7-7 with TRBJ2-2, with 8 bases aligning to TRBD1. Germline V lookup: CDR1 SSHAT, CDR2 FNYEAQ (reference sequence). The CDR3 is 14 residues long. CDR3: CASSLAGTGGELFF. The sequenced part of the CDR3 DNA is TGTGCTAGCAGCTTAGCCGGGACAGGCGGGGAG.

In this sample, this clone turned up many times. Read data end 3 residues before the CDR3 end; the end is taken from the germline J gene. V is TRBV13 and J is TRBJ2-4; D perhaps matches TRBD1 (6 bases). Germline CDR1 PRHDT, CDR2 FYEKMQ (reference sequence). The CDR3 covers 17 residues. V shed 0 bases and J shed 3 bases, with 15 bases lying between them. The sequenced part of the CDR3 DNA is TGTGCCAGCAGCTTAGGAGGGCAGGGGATGGACAAAAACATT. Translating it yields CASSLGGQGMDKNI. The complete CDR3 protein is CASSLGGQGMDKNIQYF.

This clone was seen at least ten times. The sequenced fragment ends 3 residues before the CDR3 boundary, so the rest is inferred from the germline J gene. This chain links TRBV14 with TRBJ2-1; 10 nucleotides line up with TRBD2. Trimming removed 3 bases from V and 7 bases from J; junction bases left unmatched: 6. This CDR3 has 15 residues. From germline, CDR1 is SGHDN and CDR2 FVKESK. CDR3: CASSHQREGLNEQFF. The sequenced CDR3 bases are TGTGCCAGCAGCCATCAGCGGGAGGGTTTAAATGAG.

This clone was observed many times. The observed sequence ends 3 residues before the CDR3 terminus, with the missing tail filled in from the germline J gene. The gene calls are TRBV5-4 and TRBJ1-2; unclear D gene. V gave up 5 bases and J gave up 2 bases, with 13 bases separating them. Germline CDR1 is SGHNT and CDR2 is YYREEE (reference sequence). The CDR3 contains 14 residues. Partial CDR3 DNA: TGTGCCAGCAGTCCTCGGATAGGGAACTATGGC. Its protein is CASSPRIGNYG. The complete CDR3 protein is CASSPRIGNYGYTF.

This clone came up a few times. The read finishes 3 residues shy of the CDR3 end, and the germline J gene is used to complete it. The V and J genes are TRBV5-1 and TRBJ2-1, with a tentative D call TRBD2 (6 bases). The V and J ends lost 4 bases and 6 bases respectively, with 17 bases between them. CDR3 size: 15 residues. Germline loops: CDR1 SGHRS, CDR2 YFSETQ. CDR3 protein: CASSRVAGSANEQFF. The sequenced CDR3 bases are TGCGCCAGCAGCAGGGTGGCGGGATCAGCCAATGAG.

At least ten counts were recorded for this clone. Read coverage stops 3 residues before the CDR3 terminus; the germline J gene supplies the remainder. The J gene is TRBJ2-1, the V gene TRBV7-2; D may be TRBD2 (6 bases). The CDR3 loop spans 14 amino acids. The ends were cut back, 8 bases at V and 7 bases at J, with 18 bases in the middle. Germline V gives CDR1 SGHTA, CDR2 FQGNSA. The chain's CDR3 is CASAPGLFVNEQFF. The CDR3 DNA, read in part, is TGTGCCAGCGCGCCGGGACTTTTTGTGAATGAG.

This CDR3 reads CSAPIPLAGINEQFF. The DNA read from the CDR3 is TGCAGTGCTCCCATCCCCCTAGCGGGGATCAATGAG. The chain recombines TRBV20-1 with TRBJ2-1, with 9 nucleotides matching TRBD2. The sequenced fragment ends 3 residues before the CDR3 boundary, so the rest is inferred from the germline J gene. In germline, CDR1 is DFQATT, CDR2 SNEGSKA (reference sequence). Losses at the gene ends were 5 bases for V and 6 bases for J; bases not matched to a gene: 11. The CDR3 consists of 15 residues.

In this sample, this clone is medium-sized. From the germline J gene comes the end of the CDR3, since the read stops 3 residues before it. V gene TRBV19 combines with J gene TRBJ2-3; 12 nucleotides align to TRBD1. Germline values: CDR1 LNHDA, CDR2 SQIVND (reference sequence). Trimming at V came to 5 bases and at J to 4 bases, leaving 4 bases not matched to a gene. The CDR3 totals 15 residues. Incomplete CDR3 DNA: TGTGCCAGTAGTCCCGGGACAGGGGGCGCAGATACG. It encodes CASSPGTGGADT. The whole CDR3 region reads CASSPGTGGADTQYF.

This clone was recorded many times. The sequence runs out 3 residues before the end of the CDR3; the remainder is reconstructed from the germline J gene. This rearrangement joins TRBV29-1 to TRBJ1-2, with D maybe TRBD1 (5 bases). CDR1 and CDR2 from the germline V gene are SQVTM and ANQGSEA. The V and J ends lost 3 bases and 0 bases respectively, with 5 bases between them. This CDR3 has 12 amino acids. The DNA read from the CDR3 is TGCAGCGTTGAGACAGCTAACTATGGC. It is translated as CSVETANYG. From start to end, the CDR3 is CSVETANYGYTF.

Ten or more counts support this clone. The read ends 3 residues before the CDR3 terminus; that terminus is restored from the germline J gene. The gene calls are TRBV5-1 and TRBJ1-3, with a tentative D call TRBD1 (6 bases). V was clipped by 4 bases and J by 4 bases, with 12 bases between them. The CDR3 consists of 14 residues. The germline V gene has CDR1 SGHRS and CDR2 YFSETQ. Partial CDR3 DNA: TGCGCCAGCAGCCGCCTAGGACAGGGAAACACC. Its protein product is CASSRLGQGNT. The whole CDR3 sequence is CASSRLGQGNTIYF.

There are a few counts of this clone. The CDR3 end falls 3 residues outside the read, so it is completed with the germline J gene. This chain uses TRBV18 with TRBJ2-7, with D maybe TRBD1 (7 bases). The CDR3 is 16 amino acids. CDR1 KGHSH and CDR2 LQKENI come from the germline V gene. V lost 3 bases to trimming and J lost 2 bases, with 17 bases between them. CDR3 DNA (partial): TGTGCCAGCTCACCCGACGGGCAGGGGGGAGCCTACGAG. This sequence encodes CASSPDGQGGAYE. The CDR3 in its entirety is CASSPDGQGGAYEQYF.

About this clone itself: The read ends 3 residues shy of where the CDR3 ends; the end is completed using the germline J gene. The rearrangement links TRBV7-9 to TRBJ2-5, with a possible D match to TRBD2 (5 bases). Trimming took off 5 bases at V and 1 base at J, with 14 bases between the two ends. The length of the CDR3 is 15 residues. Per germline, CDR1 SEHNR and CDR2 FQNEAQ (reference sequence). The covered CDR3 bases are TGTGCCAGCAGCCCGTCGAGGGCGCGCCAAGAGACC. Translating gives CASSPSRARQET. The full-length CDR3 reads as CASSPSRARQETQYF.

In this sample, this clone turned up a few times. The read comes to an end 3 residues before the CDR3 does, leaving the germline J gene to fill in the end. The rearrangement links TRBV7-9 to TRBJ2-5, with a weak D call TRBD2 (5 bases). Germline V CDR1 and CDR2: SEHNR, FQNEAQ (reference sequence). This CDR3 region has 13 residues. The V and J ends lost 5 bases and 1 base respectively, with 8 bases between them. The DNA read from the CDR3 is TGTGCCAGCAGCCCTACTAGCCAAGAGACC. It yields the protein CASSPTSQET. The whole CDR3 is CASSPTSQETQYF.

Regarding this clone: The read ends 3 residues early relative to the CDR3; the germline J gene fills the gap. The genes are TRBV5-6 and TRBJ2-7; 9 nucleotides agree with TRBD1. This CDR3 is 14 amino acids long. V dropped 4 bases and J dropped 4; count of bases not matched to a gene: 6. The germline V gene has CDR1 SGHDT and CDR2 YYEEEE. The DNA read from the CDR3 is TGTGCCAGCAGCGCGGGACAGGGAAATTACGAG. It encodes CASSAGQGNYE. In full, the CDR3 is CASSAGQGNYEQYF.

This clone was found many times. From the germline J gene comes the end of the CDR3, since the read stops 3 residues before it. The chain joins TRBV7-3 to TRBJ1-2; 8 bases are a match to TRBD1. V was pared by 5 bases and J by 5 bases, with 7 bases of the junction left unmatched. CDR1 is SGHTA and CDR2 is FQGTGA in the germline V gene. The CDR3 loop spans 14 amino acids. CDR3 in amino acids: CASSQGQGPYGYTF. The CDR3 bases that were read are TGTGCCAGCAGCCAAGGACAGGGTCCTTATGGC.